A single sample gave rise to the 11 T cell receptor beta chains below, sequenced in a study of immune characterization of retroperitoneal liposarcoma. MiXCR, run by TCRdb on the PCR reads, gives a single entry per CDR3 protein. The data hold about 3,100 distinct CDR3 sequences, with approximately 48% observed a single time. The sequencing sample was made of tumor tissue. These receptors originate from a male donor with retroperitoneal liposarcoma.

The chain uses TRBV7-2 and TRBJ2-1; D unclear. Germline V gene sequence: CDR1 SGHTA, CDR2 FQGNSA. Trimming removed 1 base at V and 3 bases at J, with 7 bases between. The length of the CDR3 is 14 residues. The CDR3 DNA reads as TGTGCCAGCAGCTTAGATATAGTCTACAATGAGCAGTTCTTC. The encoded protein is CASSLDIVYNEQFF.

The chain carries TRBV6-5 and TRBJ2-5; no clear D. The V end was cut by 5 bases, the J end by 11 bases, with 21 bases between. Germline V CDR1 and CDR2: MNHEY, SVGAGI. This CDR3 has 14 residues. CDR3 sequence (DNA): TGTGCCAGCAGTCCGATCGAGGACCACAATGAGCAGTACTTC. This sequence encodes CASSPIEDHNEQYF.

The chain recombines TRBV6-1 with TRBJ2-3; no clear D. Trimming took off 5 bases at V and 6 bases at J, with 6 bases between the two ends. This CDR3 region has 11 residues. Germline CDR1 MNHNS, CDR2 SASEGT. The CDR3 sequence is CASSYVDTQYF. Written as DNA, the CDR3 is TGTGCCAGCAGTTATGTGGATACGCAGTATTTT.

By sample fraction, this clonotype is medium-sized (0.01 to 0.1%). It may be a read error: a sequence one base away is much more abundant. This chain uses TRBV6-5 with TRBJ2-1, with 10 nucleotides matching TRBD2. CDR3 length: 16 residues. Trimming took 2 bases from V and 13 from J; bases not matched to a gene: 14. Germline CDR1 is MNHEY and CDR2 is SVGAGI. CDR3 DNA: TGTGCCAGCAGTTACAGCGGGGGGGCGCCCCGGGAGACCCAGTTCTTC. Translation: CASSYSGGAPRETQFF.

This chain uses TRBV6-1 with TRBJ2-2, with D possibly being TRBD1 or TRBD2 (5 bases each). Trimming stripped 8 bases from V and 7 bases from J, with 14 bases between. CDR1 and CDR2 from the germline V gene are MNHNS and SASEGT. The CDR3 loop spans 13 amino acids. CDR3 nucleotide sequence: TGTGCCAGCGGGGCTGACCGGGGCGGGGAGCTGTTTTTT. Its translation: CASGADRGGELFF.

V usage is TRBV6-1 and J usage is TRBJ2-7; 11 bases are a match to TRBD2. This CDR3 comprises 14 residues. V shed 9 bases and J 7 bases; nucleotides not matched to a gene: 11. The germline CDR1 and CDR2 sequences are MNHNS and SASEGT. CDR3 nucleotide sequence: TGTGCCAGTCATAGCGGGAGGGCCTACAATGAGCAGTACTTC. Its protein is CASHSGRAYNEQYF.

The chain has TRBV12-3 or TRBV12-4 and TRBJ1-1; 9 bases map to TRBD1. The CDR3 has 16 residues. V dropped 3 bases and J dropped 3; count of bases not matched to a gene: 8. CDR3 region: CASSFSGQGAYTEAFF. In DNA, the CDR3 is TGTGCCAGCAGTTTTTCGGGACAGGGCGCGTACACTGAAGCTTTCTTT.

This chain links TRBV6-6 with TRBJ2-1; 13 bases line up with TRBD2. After removal of 2 bases from V and 7 bases from J, the junction contained 8 bases not matched to a gene. This CDR3 has 17 residues. Germline CDR1 reads MNHNY; CDR2 reads SVGAGI (reference sequence). CDR3 amino acids: CASSYPLAGGGLNEQFF. CDR3 coding DNA: TGTGCCAGCAGTTACCCACTAGCGGGAGGGGGGTTGAATGAGCAGTTCTTC.

By sample share, this clonotype is large (0.1 to 1%). The chain recombines TRBV6-1 with TRBJ2-3; 11 bases fit TRBD2. This CDR3 region has 16 residues. Germline values: CDR1 MNHNS, CDR2 SASEGT. The ends lost 7 bases at V and 2 bases at J; junction bases unmatched: 8. This chain's CDR3 is CASTRLAGMVTDTQYF. The CDR3, as DNA: TGTGCCAGCACCAGACTAGCGGGAATGGTCACAGATACGCAGTATTTT.

This clonotype counts as medium-sized. J is TRBJ2-1 and V is TRBV6-1, with D possibly TRBD2 on 7 matching bases. The end of the DNA aligns better with TRBJ2-7, so the J call may be wrong. Germline loops: CDR1 MNHNS, CDR2 SASEGT. The CDR3 loop spans 15 amino acids. The DNA for the CDR3 is TGTGCCAGCAGTGAAGCGGGGGGGGCCTACAATGAGCAGTACTTC. Amino acid sequence: CASSEAGGAYNEQYF.

The rearrangement links TRBV6-4 to TRBJ2-5, with D perhaps matching TRBD2 (6 bases). Germline values: CDR1 MRHNA, CDR2 SNTAGT. V was pared by 6 bases and J by 7 bases, with 15 bases between. The CDR3 totals 13 residues. In nucleotides, the CDR3 is TGTGCCAGCAGCGCGGACGCCGGGGGGACCCAGTACTTC. Translating it yields CASSADAGGTQYF.